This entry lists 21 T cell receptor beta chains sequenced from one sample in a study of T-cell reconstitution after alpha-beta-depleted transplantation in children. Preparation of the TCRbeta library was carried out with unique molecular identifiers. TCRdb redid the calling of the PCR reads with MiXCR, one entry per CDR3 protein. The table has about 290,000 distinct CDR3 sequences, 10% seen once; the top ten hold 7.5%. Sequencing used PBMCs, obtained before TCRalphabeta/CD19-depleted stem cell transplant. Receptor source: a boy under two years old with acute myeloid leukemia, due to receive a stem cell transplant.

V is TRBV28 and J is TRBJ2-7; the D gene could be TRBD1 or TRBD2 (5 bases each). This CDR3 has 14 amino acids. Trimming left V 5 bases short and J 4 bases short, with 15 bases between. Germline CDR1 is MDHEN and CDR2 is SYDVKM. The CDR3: CASSRSGTPYEQYF. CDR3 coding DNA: TGTGCCAGCAGTCGATCCGGGACGCCATACGAGCAGTACTTC.

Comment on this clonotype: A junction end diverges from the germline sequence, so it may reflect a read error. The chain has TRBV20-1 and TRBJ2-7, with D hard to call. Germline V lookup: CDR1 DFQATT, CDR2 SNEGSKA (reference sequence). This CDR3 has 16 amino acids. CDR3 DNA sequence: TGCTGTGCTAGAGATCAGTTAGTCACTTCCACCTACGAGCAGTACTTC. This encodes CCARDQLVTSTYEQYF.

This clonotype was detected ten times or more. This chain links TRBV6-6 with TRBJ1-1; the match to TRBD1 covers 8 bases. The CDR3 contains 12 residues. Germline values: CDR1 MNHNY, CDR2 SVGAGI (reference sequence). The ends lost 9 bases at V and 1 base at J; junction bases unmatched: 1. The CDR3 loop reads CASGQGNTEAFF. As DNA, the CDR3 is TGTGCCAGTGGACAGGGGAACACTGAAGCTTTCTTT.

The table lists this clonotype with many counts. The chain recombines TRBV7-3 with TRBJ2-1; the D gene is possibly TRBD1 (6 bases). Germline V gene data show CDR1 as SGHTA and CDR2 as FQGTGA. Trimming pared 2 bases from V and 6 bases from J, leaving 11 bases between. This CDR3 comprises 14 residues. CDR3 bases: TGTGCCAGCAGCTTAGGGCAGGGGATCAATGAGCAGTTCTTC. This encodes CASSLGQGINEQFF.

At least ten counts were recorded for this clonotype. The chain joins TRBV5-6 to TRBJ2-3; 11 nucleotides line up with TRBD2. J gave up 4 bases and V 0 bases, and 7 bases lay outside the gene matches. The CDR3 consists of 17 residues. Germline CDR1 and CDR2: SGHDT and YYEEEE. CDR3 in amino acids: CASSLATSGSRADTQYF. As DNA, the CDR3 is TGTGCCAGCAGCTTGGCCACTAGCGGGAGCCGGGCAGATACGCAGTATTTT.

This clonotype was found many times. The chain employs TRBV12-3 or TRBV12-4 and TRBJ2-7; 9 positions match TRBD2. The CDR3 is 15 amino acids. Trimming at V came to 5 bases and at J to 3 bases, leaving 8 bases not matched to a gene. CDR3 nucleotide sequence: TGTGCCAGCAGTCCGGGTGGGACTAGCAGCTACGAGCAGTACTTC. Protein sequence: CASSPGGTSSYEQYF.

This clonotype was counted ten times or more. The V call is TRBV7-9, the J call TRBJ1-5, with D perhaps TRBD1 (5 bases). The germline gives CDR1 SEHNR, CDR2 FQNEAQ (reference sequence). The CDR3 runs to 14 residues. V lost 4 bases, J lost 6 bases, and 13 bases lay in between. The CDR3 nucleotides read TGTGCCAGCAGCTCGGGACCCCCTGGTCAGCCCCAGCATTTT. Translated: CASSSGPPGQPQHF.

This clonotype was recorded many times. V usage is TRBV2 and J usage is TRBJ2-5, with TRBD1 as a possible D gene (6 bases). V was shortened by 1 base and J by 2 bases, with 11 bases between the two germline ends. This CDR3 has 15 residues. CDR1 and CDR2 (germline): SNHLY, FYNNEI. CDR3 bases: TGTGCCAGCAGTGAAGGGCGAGGGGGACAAGAGACCCAGTACTTC. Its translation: CASSEGRGGQETQYF.

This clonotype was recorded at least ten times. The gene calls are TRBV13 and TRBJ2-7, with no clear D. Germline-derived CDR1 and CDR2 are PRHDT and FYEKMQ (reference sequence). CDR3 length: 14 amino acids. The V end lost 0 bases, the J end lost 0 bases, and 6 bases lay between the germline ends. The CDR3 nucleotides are TGTGCCAGCAGCTTAGGCTTACGCTCCTACGAGCAGTACTTC. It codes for CASSLGLRSYEQYF.

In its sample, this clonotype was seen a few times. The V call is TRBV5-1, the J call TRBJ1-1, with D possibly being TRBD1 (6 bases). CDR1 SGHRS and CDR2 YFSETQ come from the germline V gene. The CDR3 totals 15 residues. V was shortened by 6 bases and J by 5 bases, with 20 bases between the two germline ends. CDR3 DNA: TGCGCCAGCACCCTTCGGGGGGGGCTAAGGACTGAAGCTTTCTTT. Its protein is CASTLRGGLRTEAFF.

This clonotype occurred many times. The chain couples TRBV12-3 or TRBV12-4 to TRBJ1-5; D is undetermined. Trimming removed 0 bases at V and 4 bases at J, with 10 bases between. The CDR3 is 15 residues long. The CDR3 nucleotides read TGTGCCAGCAGTTTAGCGCTCGGTGGGAATCAGCCCCAGCATTTT. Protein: CASSLALGGNQPQHF.

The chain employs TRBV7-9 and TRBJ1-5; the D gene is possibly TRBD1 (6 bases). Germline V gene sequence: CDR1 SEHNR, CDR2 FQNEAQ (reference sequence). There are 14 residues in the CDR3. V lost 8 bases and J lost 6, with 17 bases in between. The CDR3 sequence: CASGPLEQGQPQHF. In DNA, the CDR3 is TGTGCCAGCGGACCCCTTGAACAGGGTCAGCCCCAGCATTTT.

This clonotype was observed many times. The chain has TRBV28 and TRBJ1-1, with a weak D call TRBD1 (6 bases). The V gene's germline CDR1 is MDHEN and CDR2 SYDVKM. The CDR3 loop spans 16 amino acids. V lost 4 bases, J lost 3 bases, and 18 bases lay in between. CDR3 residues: CASSSGTRGEDTEAFF. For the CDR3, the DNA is TGTGCCAGCAGTTCCGGGACAAGGGGGGAGGACACTGAAGCTTTCTTT.

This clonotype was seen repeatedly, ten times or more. CDR3 amino acids: CASSPILRGAQETQYF. CDR3 coding DNA: TGTGCCAGCAGCCCCATCTTGCGGGGGGCCCAAGAGACCCAGTACTTC. The genes are TRBV3-1 and TRBJ2-5; 8 nucleotides match TRBD2. Germline CDR1 and CDR2: LGHDT and YNNKEL (reference sequence). V dropped 4 bases and J dropped 1; count of bases not matched to a gene: 8. The CDR3 sequence is 16 residues long.

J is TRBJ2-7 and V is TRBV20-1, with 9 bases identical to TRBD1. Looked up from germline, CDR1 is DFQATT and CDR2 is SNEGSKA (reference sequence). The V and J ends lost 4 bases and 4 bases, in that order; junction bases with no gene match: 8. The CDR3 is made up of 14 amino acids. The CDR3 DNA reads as TGCAGTGCTACTTCTCCGGGACAGGGTTACGAGCAGTACTTC. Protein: CSATSPGQGYEQYF.

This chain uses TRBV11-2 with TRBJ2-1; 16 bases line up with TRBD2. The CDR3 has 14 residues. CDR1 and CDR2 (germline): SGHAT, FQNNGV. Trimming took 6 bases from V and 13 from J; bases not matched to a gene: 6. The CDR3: CASRGLAGGPIQFF. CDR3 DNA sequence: TGTGCCAGCAGGGGACTAGCGGGGGGGCCTATACAGTTCTTC.

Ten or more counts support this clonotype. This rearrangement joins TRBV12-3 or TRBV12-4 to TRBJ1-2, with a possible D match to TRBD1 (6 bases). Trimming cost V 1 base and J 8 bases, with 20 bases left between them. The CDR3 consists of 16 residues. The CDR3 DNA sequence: TGTGCCAGCAGTTTAGTTCCTAGCGGGGGGCCGGGGGGCTACACCTTC. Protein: CASSLVPSGGPGGYTF.

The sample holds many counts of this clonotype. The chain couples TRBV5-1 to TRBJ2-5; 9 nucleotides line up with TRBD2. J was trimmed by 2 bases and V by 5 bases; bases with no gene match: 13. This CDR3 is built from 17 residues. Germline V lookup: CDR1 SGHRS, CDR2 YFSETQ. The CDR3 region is CASRHIMASGAQETQYF. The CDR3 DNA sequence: TGCGCCAGCAGACATATTATGGCTAGCGGGGCTCAAGAGACCCAGTACTTC.

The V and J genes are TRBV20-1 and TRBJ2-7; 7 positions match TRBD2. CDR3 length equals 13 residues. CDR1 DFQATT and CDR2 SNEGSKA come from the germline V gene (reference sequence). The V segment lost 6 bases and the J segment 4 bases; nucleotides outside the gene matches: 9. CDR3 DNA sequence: TGCAGTGCCCAGGGTAGGACTAGTTACGAGCAGTACTTC. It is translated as CSAQGRTSYEQYF.

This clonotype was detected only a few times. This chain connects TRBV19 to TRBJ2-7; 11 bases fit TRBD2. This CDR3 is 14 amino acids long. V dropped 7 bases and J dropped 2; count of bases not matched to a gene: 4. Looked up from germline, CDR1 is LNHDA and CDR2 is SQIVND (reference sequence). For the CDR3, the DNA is TGTGCCAGTATGGGGACTAGCGGTCCCTACGAGCAGTACTTC. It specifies CASMGTSGPYEQYF.

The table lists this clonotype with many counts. The CDR3 nucleotides are TGTGCCAGCAGTGAACTAGCGGGGGGGCCCTACGAGCAGTACTTC. Translating gives CASSELAGGPYEQYF. The rearrangement links TRBV2 to TRBJ2-7, with 12 positions matching TRBD2. Unmatched junction bases numbered 1, after V lost 2 bases and J lost 2 bases. Germline-derived CDR1 and CDR2 are SNHLY and FYNNEI. The length of the CDR3 is 15 residues. The full variable domain, with the rest looked up from reference TRBV2 and TRBJ2-7, is EPEVTQTPSHQVTQMGQEVILRCVPISNHLYFYWYRQILGQKVEFLVSFYNNEISEKSEIFDDQFSVERPDGSNFTLKIRSTKLEDSAMYFCASSELAGGPYEQYFGPGTRLTVT.